This entry lists 22 T cell receptor beta chains sequenced from one sample in a study of shared clonotypes between healthy human individuals. Naive CD8 populations comprised CD45RO-negative cells positively selected for CCR7, excluding terminally differentiated effector memory CD45RA+ cells. Data came from immunoSEQ multiplex PCR; TCRdb stores just in-frame clones and leaves some out. In the table there are over 2 million clones, over 85% of which are singletons. Source material: naive CD8+ T cells sorted from blood. The receptors originated from a young man in good health.

The chain uses TRBV6-5 and TRBJ1-1, with a weak D call TRBD1 (5 bases). Looked up from germline, CDR1 is MNHEY and CDR2 is SVGAGI. Trimming took off 2 bases at V and 7 bases at J, with 14 bases between the two ends. CDR3 length equals 14 residues. CDR3 region: CASSYRRGLGEAFF. In DNA form, the CDR3 reads TGTGCCAGCAGTTACCGAAGGGGACTGGGTGAAGCTTTCTTT.

The rearrangement uses TRBV2 and TRBJ2-1, with D unresolved. Germline V lookup: CDR1 SNHLY, CDR2 FYNNEI. The CDR3 has 13 residues. The V gene lost 3 bases and the J gene lost 8 bases, with 11 bases spanning the gap. CDR3 sequence reads: CASSEFTPDEQFF. The CDR3 coding sequence is TGTGCCAGCAGTGAGTTCACCCCCGATGAGCAGTTCTTC.

The chain links TRBV7-8 to TRBJ1-1; 11 bases align to TRBD1. The CDR3 is 17 residues long. V gave up 0 bases and J gave up 4 bases; unmatched junction bases: 7. From germline, CDR1 is SGHVS and CDR2 FQNEAQ. The CDR3 reads CASSLAGQGAVSTEAFF. The CDR3 nucleotides read TGTGCCAGCAGCTTAGCTGGACAGGGGGCGGTTAGCACTGAAGCTTTCTTT.

J is TRBJ2-7 and V is TRBV7-9, with no clear D. The germline V gene has CDR1 SEHNR and CDR2 FQNEAQ (reference sequence). Trimming stripped 0 bases from V and 6 bases from J, with 15 bases between. The CDR3 extends over 15 amino acids. The DNA of the CDR3 is TGTGCCAGCAGCTTAGCGCAAGGGATGGGGTTCGAGCAGTACTTC. This encodes CASSLAQGMGFEQYF.

The rearrangement links TRBV4-3 to TRBJ2-2; tentatively, D is TRBD2 (5 bases). V dropped 7 bases and J dropped 7 bases, with 13 bases sitting between them. Germline loops: CDR1 LGHNA, CDR2 YSLEER. This CDR3 comprises 13 residues. The CDR3 here is CASMGDPGGELFF. The CDR3 nucleotides are TGCGCCAGCATGGGAGACCCAGGCGGGGAGCTGTTTTTT.

The V and J genes are TRBV4-3 and TRBJ2-7, with D unclear. The germline gives CDR1 LGHNA, CDR2 YSLEER. The ends were cut back, 0 bases at V and 4 bases at J, with 13 bases in the middle. The CDR3 runs 15 residues. The DNA for the CDR3 is TGCGCCAGCAGCCAAGATTCAGCGATGAGTTACGAGCAGTACTTC. It codes for CASSQDSAMSYEQYF.

J is TRBJ2-7 and V is TRBV4-1, with D possibly TRBD2 on 10 matching bases. Deletions cut 3 bases from V and 3 bases from J, with 30 bases between. Per germline, CDR1 MGHRA and CDR2 YSYEKL. The CDR3 covers 20 residues. CDR3 sequence (DNA): TGCGCCAGCAGCCACGGCAGGGGGACAGGGAGACTAGCGGGCGACTACGAGCAGTACTTC. It yields the protein CASSHGRGTGRLAGDYEQYF.

V usage is TRBV13 and J usage is TRBJ2-3, with D perhaps matching TRBD2 (6 bases). Trimming cost V 4 bases and J 7 bases, with 12 bases left between them. From germline, CDR1 is PRHDT and CDR2 FYEKMQ (reference sequence). The CDR3 totals 13 residues. CDR3: CASSSRESYTQYF. In DNA form, the CDR3 reads TGTGCCAGCAGCTCCCGGGAGTCATATACGCAGTATTTT.

The rearrangement joins TRBV5-4 to TRBJ1-2; no definite D call. V was trimmed by 3 bases and J by 2 bases, leaving 14 bases between them. Germline CDR1 and CDR2: SGHNT and YYREEE (reference sequence). This CDR3 contains 15 residues. The CDR3 DNA sequence: TGTGCCAGCAGCTCAACAGCTCTACTAAACTATGGCTACACCTTC. It specifies CASSSTALLNYGYTF.

The chain carries TRBV11-2 and TRBJ2-3, with D possibly matching TRBD2 (6 bases). The germline V gene has CDR1 SGHAT and CDR2 FQNNGV. V gave up 4 bases and J gave up 3 bases, with 14 bases separating them. CDR3 length equals 15 residues. The CDR3 loop reads CASSSLAVPTDTQYF. CDR3 coding DNA: TGTGCCAGCAGCTCATTAGCGGTGCCTACAGATACGCAGTATTTT.

This rearrangement joins TRBV27 to TRBJ2-7; D uncertain. Germline assignment: CDR1 MNHEY and CDR2 SMNVEV (reference sequence). V was clipped by 1 base and J by 4 bases, with 14 bases between them. This CDR3 has 15 residues. CDR3 sequence reads: CASSLYPLPAYEQYF. The CDR3 DNA follows: TGTGCCAGCAGTTTATACCCACTACCTGCTTACGAGCAGTACTTC.

The rearrangement uses TRBV7-9 and TRBJ1-2; D possibly corresponds to TRBD1 (6 bases). CDR3 length: 14 residues. Germline V gene sequence: CDR1 SEHNR, CDR2 FQNEAQ (reference sequence). Trimming removed 7 bases from V and 6 bases from J, with 18 bases in between. CDR3 protein: CASTLGGGQNGYTF. The CDR3 nucleotides read TGTGCCAGCACCTTGGGTGGGGGGCAGAATGGCTACACCTTC.

Only one count was recorded for this clone. The genes are TRBV7-8 and TRBJ1-1, with 8 positions matching TRBD1. CDR3 length: 16 amino acids. The trim removed 0 bases at V and 4 bases at J, leaving 7 bases unmatched. Germline V gene data show CDR1 as SGHVS and CDR2 as FQNEAQ. DNA of the CDR3: TGTGCCAGCAGCTTAGCGACAGGGGACTACCCCACTGAAGCTTTCTTT. Protein sequence: CASSLATGDYPTEAFF. Full variable domain (rest looked up from reference TRBV7-8 and TRBJ1-1): GAGVSQSPRYKVAKRGQDVALRCDPISGHVSLFWYQQALGQGPEFLTYFQNEAQLDKSGLPSDRFFAERPEGSVSTLKIQRTQQEDSAVYLCASSLATGDYPTEAFFGQGTRLTVV.

In DNA form, the CDR3 reads TGTGCCAGCATTACGAATCCCCAAGAGACCCAGTACTTC. Its protein is CASITNPQETQYF. This chain links TRBV6-1 with TRBJ2-5; D is uncertain. V lost 7 bases and J lost 1, with 10 bases in between. The CDR3 totals 13 residues. CDR1 MNHNS and CDR2 SASEGT come from the germline V gene.

The gene calls are TRBV7-2 and TRBJ2-2; no definite D call. Looked up from germline, CDR1 is SGHTA and CDR2 is FQGNSA. V lost 3 bases, J lost 2 bases, and 7 bases lay in between. The CDR3 length is 14 residues. The CDR3 loop is CASSFGSNTGELFF. The CDR3, as DNA: TGTGCCAGCAGCTTTGGGTCTAACACCGGGGAGCTGTTTTTT.

The J gene is TRBJ2-5, the V gene TRBV2; a possible D gene is TRBD2 (5 bases). This CDR3 spans 14 amino acids. The V gene lost 3 bases and the J gene lost 2 bases, with 10 bases spanning the gap. Germline CDR1 reads SNHLY; CDR2 reads FYNNEI. The chain's CDR3 is CASSDQRPQETQYF. The CDR3 DNA sequence: TGTGCCAGCAGTGATCAGCGGCCACAAGAGACCCAGTACTTC.

The chain combines TRBV13 with TRBJ2-1; either TRBD1 or TRBD2 may supply D (6 bases each). Trimming left V 8 bases short and J 9 bases short, with 11 bases between. The V gene's germline CDR1 is PRHDT and CDR2 FYEKMQ (reference sequence). This CDR3 has 11 residues. The CDR3 loop is CASHGGSEQFF. The CDR3 DNA is TGTGCCAGCCACGGGGGCAGTGAGCAGTTCTTC.

The J gene is TRBJ2-7, the V gene TRBV7-6; the D gene is possibly TRBD2 (6 bases). Trimming shortened V by 6 bases and J by 4 bases, and 13 bases separated the two germline ends. The CDR3 sequence is 13 residues long. Germline-derived CDR1 and CDR2 are SGHVS and FNYEAQ. Written as DNA, the CDR3 is TGTGCCAGCAGTCTAGGGACTTTTTACGAGCAGTACTTC. Translated, it gives CASSLGTFYEQYF.

J is TRBJ2-1 and V is TRBV27; either TRBD1 or TRBD2 may supply D (5 bases each). The V end was cut by 5 bases, the J end by 0 bases, with 14 bases between. The CDR3 covers 16 residues. CDR1 is MNHEY, CDR2 SMNVEV, per germline (reference sequence). CDR3 amino acids: CASSPMGRPSYNEQFF. Written as DNA, the CDR3 is TGTGCCAGCAGTCCAATGGGACGGCCCTCCTACAATGAGCAGTTCTTC.

V is TRBV25-1 and J is TRBJ1-1; 7 positions match TRBD1. Germline CDR1 is MGHDK and CDR2 is SYGVNS. This CDR3 has 13 amino acids. Losses at the gene ends were 3 bases for V and 4 bases for J; bases not matched to a gene: 2. The CDR3 DNA follows: TGTGCCAGCAGTGACCCAGGGGGCACTGAAGCTTTCTTT. Protein product: CASSDPGGTEAFF.

The gene calls are TRBV9 and TRBJ2-2; D gene uncertain. The CDR3 has 13 residues. The V and J ends lost 4 bases and 6 bases respectively, with 10 bases between them. Looked up from germline, CDR1 is SGDLS and CDR2 is YYNGEE. This CDR3 is CASSPLTSGELFF. As DNA, the CDR3 is TGTGCCAGCAGCCCGCTGACATCCGGGGAGCTGTTTTTT.

V usage is TRBV10-3 and J usage is TRBJ1-1; no clear D. Trimming cost V 0 bases and J 6 bases, with 11 bases left between them. The CDR3 sequence is 14 residues long. CDR1 is ENHRY and CDR2 is SYGVKD in the germline V gene. The CDR3 spells CAISESEGWAEAFF. The CDR3 region has the DNA TGTGCCATCAGTGAGTCTGAAGGCTGGGCTGAAGCTTTCTTT.